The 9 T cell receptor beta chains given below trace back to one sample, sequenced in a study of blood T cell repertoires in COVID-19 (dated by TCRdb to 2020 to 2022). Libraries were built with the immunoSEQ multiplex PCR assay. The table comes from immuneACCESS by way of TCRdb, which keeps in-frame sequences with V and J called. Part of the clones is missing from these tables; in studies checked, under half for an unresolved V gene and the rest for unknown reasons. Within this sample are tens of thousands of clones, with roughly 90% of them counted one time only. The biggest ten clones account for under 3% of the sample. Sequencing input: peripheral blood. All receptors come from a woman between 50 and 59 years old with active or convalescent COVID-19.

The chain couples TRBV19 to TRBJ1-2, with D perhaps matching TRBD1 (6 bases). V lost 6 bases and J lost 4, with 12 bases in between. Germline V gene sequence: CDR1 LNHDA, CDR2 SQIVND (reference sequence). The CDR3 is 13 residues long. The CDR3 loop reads CASRKQGSYGYTF. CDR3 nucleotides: TGTGCCAGTAGGAAACAGGGCAGCTATGGCTACACCTTC.

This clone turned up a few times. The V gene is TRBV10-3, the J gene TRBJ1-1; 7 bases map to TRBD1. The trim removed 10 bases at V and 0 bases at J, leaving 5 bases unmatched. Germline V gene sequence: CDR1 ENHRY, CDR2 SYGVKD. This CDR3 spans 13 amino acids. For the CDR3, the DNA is TGTGCCAAACGACAGGGAGTGAACACTGAAGCTTTCTTT. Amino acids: CAKRQGVNTEAFF.

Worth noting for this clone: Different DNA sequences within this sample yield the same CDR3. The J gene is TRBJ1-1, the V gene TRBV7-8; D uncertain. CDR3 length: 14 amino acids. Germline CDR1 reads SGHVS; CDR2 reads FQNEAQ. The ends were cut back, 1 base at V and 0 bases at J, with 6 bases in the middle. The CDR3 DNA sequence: TGTGCCAGCAGCTTAGGGCAGATGAACACTGAAGCTTTCTTT. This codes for CASSLGQMNTEAFF.

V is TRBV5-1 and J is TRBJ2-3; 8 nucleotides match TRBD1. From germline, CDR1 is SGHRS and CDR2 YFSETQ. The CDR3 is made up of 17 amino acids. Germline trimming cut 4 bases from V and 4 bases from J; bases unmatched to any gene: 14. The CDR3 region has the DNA TGCGCCAGCAGCCTGGCTAGCAGGGGGCTAATGGCAGATACGCAGTATTTT. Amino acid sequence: CASSLASRGLMADTQYF.

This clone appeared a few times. This CDR3 reads CASSQQQGSYGYTF. The CDR3 nucleotides read TGTGCCAGCAGCCAGCAACAGGGGAGCTATGGCTACACCTTC. This chain joins TRBV9 and TRBJ1-2, with 7 bases matching TRBD1. The CDR3 runs to 14 residues. Germline V gene data show CDR1 as SGDLS and CDR2 as YYNGEE. V trimming: 4 bases; J trimming: 4 bases; junction bases outside the gene matches: 7.

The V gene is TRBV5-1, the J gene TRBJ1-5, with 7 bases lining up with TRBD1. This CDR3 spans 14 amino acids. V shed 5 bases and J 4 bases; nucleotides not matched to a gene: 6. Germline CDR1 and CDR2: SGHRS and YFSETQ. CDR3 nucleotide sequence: TGCGCCAGCAGGCCAGGGGGGAGGAATCAGCCCCAGCATTTT. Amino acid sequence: CASRPGGRNQPQHF.

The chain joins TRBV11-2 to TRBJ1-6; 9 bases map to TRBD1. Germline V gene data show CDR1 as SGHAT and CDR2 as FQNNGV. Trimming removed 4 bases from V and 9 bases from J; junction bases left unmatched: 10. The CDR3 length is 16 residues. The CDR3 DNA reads TGTGCCAGCAGCTCCCTCCGGGGACAGGGTAGTTCACCCCTCCACTTT. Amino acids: CASSSLRGQGSSPLHF. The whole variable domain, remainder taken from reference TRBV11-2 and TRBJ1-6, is EAGVAQSPRYKIIEKRQSVAFWCNPISGHATLYWYQQILGQGPKLLIQFQNNGVVDDSQLPKDRFSAERLKGVDSTLKIQPAKLEDSAVYLCASSSLRGQGSSPLHFGNGTRLTVT.

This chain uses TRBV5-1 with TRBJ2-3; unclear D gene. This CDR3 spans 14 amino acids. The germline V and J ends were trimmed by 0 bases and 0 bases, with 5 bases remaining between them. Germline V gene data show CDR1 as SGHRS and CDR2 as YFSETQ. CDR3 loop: CASSLGDSTDTQYF. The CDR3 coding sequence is TGCGCCAGCAGCTTGGGAGATAGCACAGATACGCAGTATTTT.

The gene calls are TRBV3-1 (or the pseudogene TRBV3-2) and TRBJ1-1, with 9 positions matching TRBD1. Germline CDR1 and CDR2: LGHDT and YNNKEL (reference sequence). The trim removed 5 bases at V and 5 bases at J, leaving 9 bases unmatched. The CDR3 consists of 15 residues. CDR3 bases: TGTGCCAGCAGCTCCGCCGGGACAGGGACGACTGAAGCTTTCTTT. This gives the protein CASSSAGTGTTEAFF.